This T cell receptor beta chain was observed in a study of cytomegalovirus exposure and HLA in healthy donors (dated by TCRdb to about 2017). In the study overall: According to an earlier analysis of a few hundred of the donors, about 179 million T cells yielded 100 million or so unique TCR beta sequences and about 300 Gb of sequence data. Roughly 300 gigabases of sequencing data and 70 million to 95 million unique TCR sequences made up an early release that covered roughly 670 HLA-typed donors. Among the roughly 400 genotyped donors, more than 70% belonged to the genetic ancestry cluster associated with self-reported Caucasian donors. The study aimed to test whether signatures of past pathogen exposure could be identified by cataloging public T cell receptors. The T cell repertoires of under 700 subjects were profiled by immunosequencing and related to cytomegalovirus serostatus. Along with the roughly 610-subject first cohort, a separate validation cohort of some 130 different subjects was used. The study combined high-throughput TCR immunosequencing, statistical association of individual TCRs with disease status, and machine learning to predict cytomegalovirus infection status. In a later analysis, previously published TCR beta repertoires from more than 500 donors were re-analyzed and high-resolution HLA genotyping was added so that TCR occurrence patterns could be studied. Rather than drawing on any new phenotypic data, the later analysis identified candidate immune exposures from TCR beta sequences and the way those sequences occurred across donors. To decide whether each TCR beta V gene segment behaved as functional or pseudogenic, an earlier analysis of nearly 600 of the donors relied on high-throughput TCR beta sequencing. Donor age, sex, ethnicity and CMV serostatus were collected together with the repertoire data. In a later genetic analysis, genome-wide SNP genotypes for about three fifths of the 666 donors were used, and that subset was treated as a discovery cohort. Every repertoire in the discovery cohort had been generated on one and the same sequencing platform. HLA typing covered class I and class II loci at four-digit resolution. The number of typed donors differed by locus: about 620-630 for A, B, C, DRB1 and DQB1; 500 to 550 for DQA1; approximately 600 for DPA1; and approximately 450 for DPB1. Roughly 5 DR-DQ haplotypes were treated as single units for association and clustering because of strong linkage in the cohort. Among about 370 genotyped donors of the cohort, an average of around 250,000 unique TCR beta nucleotide sequences was sequenced per donor, of which about 18% were non-productive. Study-wide conclusions, independent of this receptor: A few of the identified cytomegalovirus-associated TCR beta chains were confirmed in vitro to be specific for cytomegalovirus antigens. The study listed 150 to 200 TCR beta chains as associated with cytomegalovirus. According to the authors, the approach could potentially be generalized to other disease states and immunological phenotypes. Assigning TCR associations to individual alleles was difficult when HLA alleles, especially DR and DQ, strongly co-occurred. Because HLA typing was missing for some donors at each locus, association tests included only the typed subset. Correlated functional status among segregating V segments might be attributable to linkage disequilibrium, but an unknown experimental factor could not be ruled out. A later analysis found that most CMV-associated TCR beta chains appeared HLA-restricted, with HLA associations seemingly driven largely by CMV exposure. V-gene and J-gene trimming of TCR beta chains was associated with a missense DCLRE1C variant in a later genetic analysis, and the association was replicated in an independent cohort. The 87-base-pair reads could not distinguish some IMGT-functional V segments, including TRBV6-2 and TRBV6-3, so those segments were excluded. Over 15 rarely observed V segments, including chromosome 9 orphons, were excluded from the earlier analysis of several hundred of the donors because counts were too low. Roughly uniform sequencing depth across donors was assumed in presence/absence analyses, although this assumption may not hold. For the cohort, immune exposure information was limited to CMV serostatus. In a later analysis, several top co-occurrence clusters were reported to appear linked to parvovirus B19, influenza, CMV and Epstein-Barr virus. A cluster of highly shared sequence variants was judged likely to represent a technical artifact of the sequencing pipeline. According to a later analysis, TCR association rates differed among HLA loci, with DRB1 alleles showing the most associated TCRs and HLA-C alleles showing the fewest. A later analysis associated 15,000 to 20,000 TCR beta sequences with specific HLA alleles at a false discovery rate of 0.05. A further reported finding was that TCR beta sequences accurately predicted the HLA-A and HLA-B alleles for most subjects in the first cohort. A later genetic analysis reported fewer N-insertions in productive TCRs among donors in an Asian-associated ancestry cluster than the roughly 620-donor mean. In both the original and validation cohorts, the classifier was reported to diagnose cytomegalovirus status with high specificity and sensitivity. While some public TCRs were present in many individuals, most TCR sequences turned up only very rarely across donors. This cohort had only TCR beta chains sequenced, and the lack of alpha or paired-chain data limited which features could be detected. In an earlier analysis of about 540 of the donors, most TCR beta V segments were observed in productive rearrangements about 90% or about 30% of the time, broadly matching IMGT annotations. In a later analysis, HLA-associated TCR beta chains showed more clonal expansion and lower generation probabilities than non-associated chains that were equally common.

Note on this clone: Its antigen is not yet known. Within one base of it there is no much larger clone, and no base qualities were kept.

The cohort consisted of approximately 690 healthy bone marrow donors. At the time of sampling, all cohort members were nominally healthy, though unrecorded immune exposures were likely present. CMV serostatus was recorded as positive for just under 300 and negative for about half of the 666 cohort members, whereas no CMV serostatus was recorded for the donor in question. Each donor provided a peripheral blood sample, and peripheral blood mononuclear cells were used for TCR beta sequencing. Genomic DNA was extracted from the blood cell samples with the Qiagen DNeasy Blood Extraction Kit. The method behind the library was the immunoSEQ multiplex PCR assay. A mixture of 60 forward primers for TCR Vbeta segments and 13 reverse primers for TCR Jbeta segments was used in the multiplex PCR. A multiplex PCR assay on genomic DNA amplified the CDR3 region of rearranged TCR beta genes. The Illumina HiSeq System was used to sequence the amplified TCR beta libraries as 87-base-pair reads. On the study's bioinformatics: In a later analysis, 77 million or so unique TCR beta chains were counted across the 650 to 700 repertoires, and approximately 9.9 million of these chains were shared by at least two donors. A nearest-neighbor algorithm error-corrected the raw reads and collapsed the reads into unique sequences, merging closely related sequences to remove PCR and sequencing errors. CDR3 sequences were aligned to IMGT reference sequences to assign V, D and J gene segments. For a sequence to be retained, a match of at least six nucleotides to both a V gene segment and a J gene segment was required. Rearrangements were classified as productive when the CDR3 lacked stop codons and remained in frame with V and J, and all other rearrangements were classified as non-productive. Following IMGT convention, CDR3 was defined as the stretch from the second conserved V-encoded cysteine to the conserved J-encoded phenylalanine. Sequences without an unambiguous match to a single V gene segment were excluded from the earlier analysis of a few hundred of the donors. An earlier analysis of a few hundred of the donors classified V segments as functional when productive rearrangements were above 56.7% and as segregating when the standard deviation between donors was above 5%. A statistical classification framework was built to diagnose cytomegalovirus status from the catalog of TCR beta chain sequences. In a later analysis, V and J genes were assigned by comparing TCR nucleotide sequences against IMGT/GENE-DB human TR gene sequences. In a later analysis, CDR3 sequences and most-parsimonious VDJ recombination scenarios were assigned using the TCRdist pipeline. In a later analysis, each TCR beta chain was defined by its CDR3 amino acid sequence together with its V-gene family, and reads lacking a unique V-gene family were excluded. To address suspected cross-contamination and a sequencing artifact, a later analysis removed roughly 580 highly shared, low-generation-probability nucleotide sequences. A later analysis calculated a clonal expansion index for each public chain from normalized within-repertoire ranks of inferred template counts. Generation probabilities in a later analysis came from a VDJ recombination model fitted to out-of-frame rearrangements, and those results were checked against IGoR. A later analysis scored TCR-TCR, TCR-HLA and TCR-CMV co-occurrence with hypergeometric tests, applying a repertoire-size bias correction to TCR pairs. A later analysis estimated false discovery rates by permuting HLA or CMV assignments 20 times. A later analysis grouped co-occurring TCRs with DBSCAN, adding TCRdist sequence similarity when clustering within HLA-allele-positive subsets. For co-occurrence clustering, repertoires with fewer than 30,000 or more than 120,000 public chains were excluded, along with a handful of repertoires with anomalous nucleotide sharing. Sourced from immuneACCESS, this table was stored by TCRdb with only in-frame sequences that have V and J called. A share of the clones is absent; for the studies checked, an unresolved V gene accounts for under half, and the remainder has no known explanation. D and trimming come from the DNA, and the V and J calls and clone size come from that table. For this sample there are about 140,000 clones; 73% appear just once. The biggest ten clones account for approximately 15% of the sample.

The junction shows trimming of 6 bases on V and 4 bases on J, plus 19 bases between the germline ends. The germline V gene gives CDR1 as LGHNT and CDR2 as FRNRAP. The CDR3 spans 15 residues, from the cysteine through the phenylalanine. CDR3 DNA only is kept here, 45 bases in frame from base 1. The sequenced sample was PBMCs. The V and J genes are TRBV12-5 and TRBJ2-7; the D gene is perhaps TRBD1, from 5 matching bases. This receptor was identified in a human donor in good health. At the DNA level, the sequence is TGTGCTAGTGGAATGGACACCCAATGGATATACGAGCAGTACTTC. Its translation reads: CASGMDTQWIYEQYF.